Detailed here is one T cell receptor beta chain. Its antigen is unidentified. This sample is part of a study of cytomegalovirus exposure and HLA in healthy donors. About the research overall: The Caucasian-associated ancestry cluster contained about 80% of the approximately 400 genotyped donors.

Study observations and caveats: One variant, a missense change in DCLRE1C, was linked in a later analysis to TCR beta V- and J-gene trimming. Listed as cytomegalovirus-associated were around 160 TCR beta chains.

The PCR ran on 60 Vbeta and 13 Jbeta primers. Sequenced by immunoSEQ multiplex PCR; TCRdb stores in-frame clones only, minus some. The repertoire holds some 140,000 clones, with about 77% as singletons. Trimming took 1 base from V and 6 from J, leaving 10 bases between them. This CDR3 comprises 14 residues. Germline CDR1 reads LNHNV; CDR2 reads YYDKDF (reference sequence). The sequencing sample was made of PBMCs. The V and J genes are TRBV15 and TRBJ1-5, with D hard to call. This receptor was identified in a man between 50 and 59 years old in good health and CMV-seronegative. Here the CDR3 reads CATSRVISGQPQHF. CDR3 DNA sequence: TGTGCCACCAGCAGAGTAATTTCAGGTCAGCCCCAGCATTTT.